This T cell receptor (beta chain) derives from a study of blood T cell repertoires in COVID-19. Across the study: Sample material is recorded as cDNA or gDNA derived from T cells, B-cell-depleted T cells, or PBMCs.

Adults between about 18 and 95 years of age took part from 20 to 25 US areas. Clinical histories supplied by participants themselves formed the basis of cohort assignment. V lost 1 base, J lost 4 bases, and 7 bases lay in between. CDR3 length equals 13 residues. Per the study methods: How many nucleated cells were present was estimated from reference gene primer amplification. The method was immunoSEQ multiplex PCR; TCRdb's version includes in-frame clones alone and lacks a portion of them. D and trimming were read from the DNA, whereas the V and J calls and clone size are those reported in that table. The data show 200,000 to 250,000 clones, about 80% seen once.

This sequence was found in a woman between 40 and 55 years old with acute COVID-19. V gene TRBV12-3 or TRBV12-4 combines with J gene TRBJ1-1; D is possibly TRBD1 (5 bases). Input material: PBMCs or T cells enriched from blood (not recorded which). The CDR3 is CASSLGQGTEAFF. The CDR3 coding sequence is TGTGCCAGCAGTTTAGGCCAGGGCACTGAAGCTTTCTTT.